The 2 T cell receptor beta chains reported below all come from one sample, sequenced in a study of T cell changes during pregnancy in multiple sclerosis. Profiling relied on immunoSEQ multiplex PCR, and the TCRdb table lists in-frame clones only, not all of them. The profile shows tens of thousands of clones, approximately 92% of them singletons. Here the sequenced sample was peripheral blood, taken after pregnancy. The receptors originated from a female donor with multiple sclerosis, enrolled in a pregnancy study.

The J gene is TRBJ1-2, the V gene TRBV6-5; a possible D gene is TRBD1 (6 bases). The CDR3 spans 12 residues. Trimming removed 6 bases from V and 9 bases from J, with 14 bases in between. Germline CDR1 MNHEY, CDR2 SVGAGI. As DNA, the CDR3 is TGTGCCAGCAGCCTAAACAGGGAGCGCTACACCTTC. Its translation: CASSLNRERYTF.

The V and J genes are TRBV5-1 and TRBJ1-4, with no clear D. Germline assignment: CDR1 SGHRS and CDR2 YFSETQ. V dropped 4 bases and J dropped 10 bases, with 17 bases sitting between them. The CDR3 consists of 14 residues. CDR3 nucleotide sequence: TGCGCCAGCAGCAACTCGGGAGGAGACGGAAAACTGTTTTTT. Amino acids: CASSNSGGDGKLFF.